Described below is a single T cell receptor (beta chain) sequence and its context. Its specificity is not known. The V gene's germline CDR1 is SEHNR and CDR2 FQNEAQ (reference sequence). The CDR3 has 15 amino acids. Trimming removed 5 bases from V and 7 bases from J, with 15 bases in between. This specimen comes from a study of cytomegalovirus exposure and HLA in healthy donors. Generated by immunoSEQ multiplex PCR, the TCRdb table keeps only in-frame clones and is missing some. The sample consists of approximately 160,000 clones, 95% to 97% of them appearing once. Study-wide points: It was found in a later analysis that first-cohort TCR clusters tended to co-occur in the 120 validation repertoires. It was about 150 TCR beta chains that were listed as cytomegalovirus-associated. Through in vitro validation, a few CMV-associated chains were shown to be specific for CMV antigens.

This TCR was recovered from a young woman in good health and CMV-seronegative. Input material: PBMCs. The chain links TRBV7-9 to TRBJ1-6; D gene unclear. The CDR3 region has the DNA TGTGCCAGCAGCCCCTCGGCAGGTACCAATTCACCCCTCCACTTT. It specifies CASSPSAGTNSPLHF.